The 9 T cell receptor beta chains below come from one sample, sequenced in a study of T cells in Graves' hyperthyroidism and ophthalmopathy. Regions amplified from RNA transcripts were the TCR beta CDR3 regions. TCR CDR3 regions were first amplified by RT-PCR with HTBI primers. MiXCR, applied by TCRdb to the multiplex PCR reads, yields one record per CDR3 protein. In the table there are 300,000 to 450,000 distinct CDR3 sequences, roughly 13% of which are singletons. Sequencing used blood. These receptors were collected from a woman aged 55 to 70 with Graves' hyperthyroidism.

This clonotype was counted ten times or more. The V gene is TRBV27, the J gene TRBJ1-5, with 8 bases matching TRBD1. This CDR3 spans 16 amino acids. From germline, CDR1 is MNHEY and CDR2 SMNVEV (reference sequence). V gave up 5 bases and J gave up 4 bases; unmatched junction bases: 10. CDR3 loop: CASSPMTGARNQPQHF. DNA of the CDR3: TGTGCCAGCAGTCCTATGACAGGGGCGAGGAATCAGCCCCAGCATTTT.

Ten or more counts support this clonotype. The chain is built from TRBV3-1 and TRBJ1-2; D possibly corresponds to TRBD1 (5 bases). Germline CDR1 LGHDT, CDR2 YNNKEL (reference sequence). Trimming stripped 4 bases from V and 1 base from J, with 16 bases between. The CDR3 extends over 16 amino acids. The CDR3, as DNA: TGTGCCAGCAGCCCGACGCGACAGAGAATTAACTATGGCTACACCTTC. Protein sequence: CASSPTRQRINYGYTF.

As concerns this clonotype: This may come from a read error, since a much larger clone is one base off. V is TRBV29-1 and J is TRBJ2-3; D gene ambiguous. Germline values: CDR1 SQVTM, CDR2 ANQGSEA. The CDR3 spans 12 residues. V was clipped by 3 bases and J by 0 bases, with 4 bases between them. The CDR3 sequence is CSVDHSTDTQYF. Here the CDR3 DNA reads TGCAGCGTTGACCATAGCACAGATACGCAGTATTTT.

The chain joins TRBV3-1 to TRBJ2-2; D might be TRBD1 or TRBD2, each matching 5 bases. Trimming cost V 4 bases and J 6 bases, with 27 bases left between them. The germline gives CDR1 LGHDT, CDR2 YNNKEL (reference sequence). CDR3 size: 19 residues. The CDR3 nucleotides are TGTGCCAGCAGCCCCGACATTGAGGGGTTGTTCGCCCTCCCCGGGGAGCTGTTTTTT. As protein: CASSPDIEGLFALPGELFF. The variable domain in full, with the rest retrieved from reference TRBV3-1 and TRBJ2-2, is DTAVSQTPKYLVTQMGNDKSIKCEQNLGHDTMYWYKQDSKKFLKIMFSYNNKELIINETVPNRFSPKSPDKAHLNLHINSLELGDSAVYFCASSPDIEGLFALPGELFFGEGSRLTVL.

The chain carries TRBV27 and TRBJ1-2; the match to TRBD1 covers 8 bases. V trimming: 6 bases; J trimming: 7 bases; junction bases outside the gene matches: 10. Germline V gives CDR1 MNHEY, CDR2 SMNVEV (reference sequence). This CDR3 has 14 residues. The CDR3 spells CASRGTGLGGGYTF. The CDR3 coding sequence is TGTGCCAGCAGGGGGACAGGACTAGGTGGTGGCTACACCTTC.

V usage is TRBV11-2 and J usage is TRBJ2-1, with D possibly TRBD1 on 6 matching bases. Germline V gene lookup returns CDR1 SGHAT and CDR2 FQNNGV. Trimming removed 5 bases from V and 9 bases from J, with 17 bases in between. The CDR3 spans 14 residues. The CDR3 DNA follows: TGTGCCAGCAGCAGACAGGTCCCCCGGGGTGAGCAGTTCTTC. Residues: CASSRQVPRGEQFF.

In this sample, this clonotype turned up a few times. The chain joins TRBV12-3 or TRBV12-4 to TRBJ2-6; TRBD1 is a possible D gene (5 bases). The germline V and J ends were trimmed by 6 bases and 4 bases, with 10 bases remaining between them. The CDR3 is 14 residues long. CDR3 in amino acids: CASRQGLGANVLTF. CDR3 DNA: TGTGCCAGCAGGCAGGGATTAGGGGCCAACGTCCTGACTTTC.

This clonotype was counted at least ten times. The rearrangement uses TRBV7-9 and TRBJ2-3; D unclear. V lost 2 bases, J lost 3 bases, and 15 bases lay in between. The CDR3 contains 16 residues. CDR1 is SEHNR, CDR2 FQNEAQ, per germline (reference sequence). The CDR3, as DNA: TGTGCCAGCAGCTTAATTGACCTACATCCAACAGATACGCAGTATTTT. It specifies CASSLIDLHPTDTQYF.

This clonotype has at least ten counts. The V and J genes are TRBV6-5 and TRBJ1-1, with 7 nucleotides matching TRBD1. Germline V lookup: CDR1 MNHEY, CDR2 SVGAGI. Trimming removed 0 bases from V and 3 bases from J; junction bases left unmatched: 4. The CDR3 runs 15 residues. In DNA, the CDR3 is TGTGCCAGCAGTTACTCGAGACAGGGTGACACTGAAGCTTTCTTT. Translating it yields CASSYSRQGDTEAFF.